The 25 T cell receptor beta chains below were found in one sample sequenced in a study of beta chain features in type 1 diabetes. As every portion of the isolated RNA was reverse transcribed, the sequencing read expressed TCRB transcripts. Assay: immunoSEQ multiplex PCR; the TCRdb copy retains only in-frame clones and omits some. Of roughly 240,000 clones listed, around an eighth are singletons. Sequenced sample: naive CD4+ T cells from blood. These receptor sequences come from a woman between 40 and 50 years old in good health.

The rearrangement uses TRBV12-5 and TRBJ2-2, with D possibly being TRBD2 (6 bases). The V gene lost 6 bases and the J gene lost 3 bases, with 11 bases spanning the gap. Germline CDR1 reads LGHNT; CDR2 reads FRNRAP. This CDR3 has 14 amino acids. The CDR3 DNA follows: TGTGCTAGTGGCCCCGGGGGTGACACCGGGGAGCTGTTTTTT. Translated, it gives CASGPGGDTGELFF.

This sequence joins TRBV5-1 and TRBJ1-4; 7 bases are a match to TRBD1. The germline gives CDR1 SGHRS, CDR2 YFSETQ. The CDR3 has 16 residues. The junction had 5 bases not matched to a gene; V was cut back by 0 bases and J by 3 bases. This CDR3 reads CASSLGGGRPNEKLFF. As DNA, the CDR3 is TGCGCCAGCAGCTTGGGAGGGGGCCGCCCTAATGAAAAACTGTTTTTT.

This clone was counted only a few times. The genes are TRBV7-2 and TRBJ1-6; 11 nucleotides match TRBD1. The CDR3 extends over 14 amino acids. Germline-derived CDR1 and CDR2 are SGHTA and FQGNSA. With V trimmed by 5 bases and J by 7 bases, 1 base remained unmatched. The CDR3 coding sequence is TGTGCCAGCAGCGGACAGGGGGCGAATTCACCCCTCCACTTT. This gives the protein CASSGQGANSPLHF.

As to this clone: An end of the junction does not agree with germline; a read error may underlie this. This rearrangement joins TRBV2 to TRBJ2-2; 13 positions match TRBD2. Germline assignment: CDR1 SNHLY and CDR2 FYNNEI. The CDR3 consists of 17 residues. CDR3 region: CASSEGLAGAMTGELFF. The CDR3 DNA sequence: TGTGCCAGCAGCGAAGGACTAGCGGGGGCAATGACCGGGGAGCTGTTTTTT.

The J gene is TRBJ2-6, the V gene TRBV6-5, with D possibly being TRBD1 (6 bases). Germline values: CDR1 MNHEY, CDR2 SVGAGI. This CDR3 is 16 amino acids long. V was clipped by 2 bases and J by 2 bases, with 10 bases between them. In DNA form, the CDR3 reads TGTGCCAGCAGTTACCAAACAGGGCCTGGGGCCAACGTCCTGACTTTC. It translates to CASSYQTGPGANVLTF.

The chain employs TRBV10-3 and TRBJ2-2, with TRBD2 matching 9 bases. CDR1 and CDR2 (germline): ENHRY, SYGVKD. The CDR3 loop spans 14 amino acids. V dropped 6 bases and J dropped 1; count of bases not matched to a gene: 0. The CDR3 loop is CAIRRGGNTGELFF. For the CDR3, the DNA is TGTGCCATCAGGCGGGGGGGGAACACCGGGGAGCTGTTTTTT.

There are a few counts of this clone. The rearrangement uses TRBV18 and TRBJ1-1; unclear D gene. This CDR3 region has 13 residues. V was shortened by 0 bases and J by 3 bases, with 5 bases between the two germline ends. In germline, CDR1 is KGHSH, CDR2 LQKENI. The CDR3 bases are TGTGCCAGCTCACCACCCCTCTACACTGAAGCTTTCTTT. Translation gives CASSPPLYTEAFF.

V usage is TRBV5-1 and J usage is TRBJ2-3; 9 bases match TRBD1. The CDR3 length is 15 residues. Trimming cost V 4 bases and J 5 bases; bases outside gene matches: 8. Germline CDR1 and CDR2: SGHRS and YFSETQ. CDR3 in amino acids: CASSPGQGPGDTQYF. In DNA, the CDR3 is TGCGCCAGCAGCCCGGGACAGGGACCAGGAGATACGCAGTATTTT.

V and J are TRBV7-2 and TRBJ2-7; a weak D match, TRBD1 (6 bases). V dropped 4 bases and J dropped 0 bases, with 10 bases sitting between them. The CDR3 runs to 14 residues. CDR1 and CDR2 from the germline V gene are SGHTA and FQGNSA. Written as DNA, the CDR3 is TGTGCCAGCAGCTGGACAGATACCTCCTACGAGCAGTACTTC. Protein product: CASSWTDTSYEQYF.

In this sample, this clone turned up a few times. This chain joins TRBV7-9 and TRBJ2-2; D gene unclear. The germline CDR1 and CDR2 sequences are SEHNR and FQNEAQ (reference sequence). This CDR3 has 9 amino acids. Trimming pared 10 bases from V and 5 bases from J, leaving 2 bases between. CDR3 sequence: CAITGELFF. The CDR3 DNA follows: TGTGCCATAACCGGGGAGCTGTTTTTT.

The chain has TRBV21-1 and TRBJ1-5; TRBD1, the table's D call, lacks a check against the DNA. TRBV21-1 is marked as a pseudogene. This CDR3 has 18 amino acids. The CDR3 nucleotides read TGTGCCAGCAGAAACGGACAGGAACGTGAGGGGGGCAATCAGCCCCAGCATTTT. It translates to CASRNGQEREGGNQPQHF.

The chain recombines TRBV6-1 with TRBJ1-2; 7 bases map to TRBD1. Germline CDR1 MNHNS, CDR2 SASEGT. V gave up 6 bases and J gave up 7 bases; unmatched junction bases: 5. The CDR3 loop spans 12 amino acids. The CDR3 is CASSRQGRGYTF. In DNA, the CDR3 is TGTGCCAGCAGCCGACAGGGACGTGGCTACACCTTC.

The V and J genes are TRBV9 and TRBJ2-7; no reliable D call. The germline gives CDR1 SGDLS, CDR2 YYNGEE. The CDR3 is 14 amino acids. Trimming left V 4 bases short and J 3 bases short, with 14 bases between. CDR3 nucleotides: TGTGCCAGCAGCCTATCATCGCGTGTCTACGAGCAGTACTTC. It codes for CASSLSSRVYEQYF.

V and J are TRBV5-1 and TRBJ2-5; D is unclear. The germline gives CDR1 SGHRS, CDR2 YFSETQ. The V gene lost 4 bases and the J gene lost 5 bases, with 9 bases spanning the gap. The length of the CDR3 is 12 residues. The CDR3: CASSPRRETQYF. In nucleotides, the CDR3 is TGCGCCAGCAGCCCCCGTCGTGAGACCCAGTACTTC. The full variable domain, rest sourced from reference TRBV5-1 and TRBJ2-5, is KAGVTQTPRYLIKTRGQQVTLSCSPISGHRSVSWYQQTPGQGLQFLFEYFSETQRNKGNFPGRFSGRQFSNSRSEMNVSTLELGDSALYLCASSPRRETQYFGPGTRLLVL.

The gene calls are TRBV6-5 and TRBJ2-2, with D perhaps TRBD1 (6 bases). V lost 5 bases and J 0 bases, leaving 10 bases between the germline ends. Germline-derived CDR1 and CDR2 are MNHEY and SVGAGI. The CDR3 extends over 15 amino acids. The chain's CDR3 is CASSRDTPNTGELFF. In DNA, the CDR3 is TGTGCCAGCAGTCGGGACACACCGAACACCGGGGAGCTGTTTTTT.

The chain employs TRBV7-6 and TRBJ2-3; 8 nucleotides agree with TRBD2. V gave up 4 bases and J gave up 6 bases; unmatched junction bases: 12. Germline CDR1 reads SGHVS; CDR2 reads FNYEAQ. This CDR3 is 16 amino acids long. This chain's CDR3 is CASSSRGGAPADTQYF. The CDR3 nucleotides are TGTGCCAGCAGCTCTCGGGGGGGGGCCCCGGCCGATACGCAGTATTTT.

V is TRBV5-4 and J is TRBJ2-7; 9 bases match TRBD1. Germline values: CDR1 SGHNT, CDR2 YYREEE (reference sequence). The CDR3 spans 13 residues. Trimming at V came to 2 bases and at J to 7 bases, leaving 4 bases not matched to a gene. CDR3 coding DNA: TGTGCCAGCAGCTTTAACAGGGGGCGTGAGCAGTACTTC. Encoded protein: CASSFNRGREQYF.

This chain links TRBV27 with TRBJ2-3; 8 bases are a match to TRBD2. Germline values: CDR1 MNHEY, CDR2 SMNVEV (reference sequence). The CDR3 length is 17 residues. V shed 7 bases, J shed 4 bases, and the junction held 16 bases outside the gene matches. CDR3 protein: CASKGISRGGRADTQYF. The CDR3, as DNA: TGTGCCAGCAAGGGGATTAGCCGGGGGGGCCGGGCAGATACGCAGTATTTT.

This clone was counted only a few times. The J gene is TRBJ1-2, the V gene TRBV15; D possibly corresponds to TRBD1 (6 bases). This CDR3 has 13 amino acids. Germline loops: CDR1 LNHNV, CDR2 YYDKDF (reference sequence). Trimming cost V 9 bases and J 6 bases, with 17 bases left between them. CDR3 sequence: CATTTGQGDGYTF. DNA of the CDR3: TGTGCCACTACTACGGGACAAGGAGATGGCTACACCTTC.

V and J are TRBV29-1 and TRBJ2-1, with TRBD1 matching over 7 bases. The CDR3 loop spans 12 amino acids. CDR1 is SQVTM, CDR2 ANQGSEA, per germline. The J segment lost 7 bases and the V segment lost 6 bases, leaving 6 bases of the junction unmatched. The CDR3 here is CSVTGEANEQFF. CDR3 bases: TGCAGCGTAACAGGGGAAGCGAATGAGCAGTTCTTC.

The rearrangement links TRBV29-1 to TRBJ1-6; D is undetermined. The V end was cut by 4 bases, the J end by 6 bases, with 10 bases between. The CDR3 is 13 residues long. Germline V CDR1 and CDR2: SQVTM, ANQGSEA. CDR3 amino acids: CSVASQANSPLHF. The CDR3 bases are TGCAGCGTTGCCTCTCAGGCTAATTCACCCCTCCACTTT.

This clone was observed a handful of times. This chain connects TRBV10-3 to TRBJ2-2; a weak D match, TRBD1 (6 bases). The CDR3 loop spans 12 amino acids. Germline V gene data show CDR1 as ENHRY and CDR2 as SYGVKD. V was clipped by 10 bases and J by 3 bases, with 9 bases between them. The CDR3 sequence: CASGQYTGELFF. The CDR3, as DNA: TGTGCCAGCGGACAGTACACCGGGGAGCTGTTTTTT.

The J gene is TRBJ1-2, the V gene TRBV9, with D unresolved. CDR1 is SGDLS and CDR2 is YYNGEE in the germline V gene. Trimming took 0 bases from V and 3 from J, leaving 12 bases between them. The CDR3 loop spans 15 amino acids. DNA of the CDR3: TGTGCCAGCAGCGTAGACCCGGGAAGAGACTATGGCTACACCTTC. Translated: CASSVDPGRDYGYTF.

The rearrangement links TRBV7-8 to TRBJ1-1, with a tentative D call TRBD1 (5 bases). The V gene's germline CDR1 is SGHVS and CDR2 FQNEAQ. The CDR3 covers 15 residues. V lost 1 base to trimming and J lost 6 bases, with 15 bases between them. This chain's CDR3 is CASSLVGRDYAEAFF. CDR3 nucleotides: TGTGCCAGCAGCTTAGTGGGCAGGGACTATGCTGAAGCTTTCTTT. Full variable domain (remainder filled in from reference TRBV7-8 and TRBJ1-1): GAGVSQSPRYKVAKRGQDVALRCDPISGHVSLFWYQQALGQGPEFLTYFQNEAQLDKSGLPSDRFFAERPEGSVSTLKIQRTQQEDSAVYLCASSLVGRDYAEAFFGQGTRLTVV.

This clone showed up just a few times. The chain has TRBV25-1 and TRBJ1-4; TRBD1 might be the D (6 bases). V was cut by 1 base and J by 3 bases, with 15 bases left in between. CDR1 is MGHDK, CDR2 SYGVNS, per germline. CDR3 size: 17 residues. The DNA for the CDR3 is TGTGCCAGCAGTGAATGGCGGGGGGCGCCGGCTAATGAAAAACTGTTTTTT. Its translation is CASSEWRGAPANEKLFF. Filled out from reference TRBV25-1 and TRBJ1-4, the complete variable domain reads EADIYQTPRYLVIGTGKKITLECSQTMGHDKMYWYQQDPGMELHLIHYSYGVNSTEKGDLSSESTVSRIRTEHFPLTLESARPSHTSQYLCASSEWRGAPANEKLFFGSGTQLSVL.